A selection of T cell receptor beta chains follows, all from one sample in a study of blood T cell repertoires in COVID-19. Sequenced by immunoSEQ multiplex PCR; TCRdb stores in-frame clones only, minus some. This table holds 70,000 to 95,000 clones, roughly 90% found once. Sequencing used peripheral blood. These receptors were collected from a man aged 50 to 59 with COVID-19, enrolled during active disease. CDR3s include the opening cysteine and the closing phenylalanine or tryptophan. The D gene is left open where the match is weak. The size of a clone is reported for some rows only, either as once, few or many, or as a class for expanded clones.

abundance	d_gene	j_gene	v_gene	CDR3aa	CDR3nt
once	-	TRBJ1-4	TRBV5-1	CASSPWSLRDEKLFF	TGCGCCAGCAGCCCCTGGTCCCTAAGAGATGAAAAACTGTTTTTT
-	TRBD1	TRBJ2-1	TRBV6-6	CASITGGSSYNEQFF	TGTGCCAGCATTACAGGGGGGAGCTCCTACAATGAGCAGTTCTTC
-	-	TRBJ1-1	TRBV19	CATLPGDSMNTEAFF	TGTGCCACCCTTCCGGGAGATTCCATGAACACTGAAGCTTTCTTT
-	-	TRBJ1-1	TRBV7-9	CASSLMGGVETEAFF	TGTGCCAGCAGCTTAATGGGAGGGGTAGAGACTGAAGCTTTCTTT
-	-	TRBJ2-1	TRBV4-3	CASSQDSGNEQFF	TGCGCCAGCAGCCAAGATTCAGGGAATGAGCAGTTCTTC
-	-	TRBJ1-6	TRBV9	CASSVQNNSPLHF	TGTGCCAGCAGCGTACAGAATAATTCACCCCTCCACTTT
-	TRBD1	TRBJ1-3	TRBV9	CASSPTGASGNTIYF	TGTGCCAGCAGCCCGACAGGGGCCTCTGGAAACACCATATATTTT
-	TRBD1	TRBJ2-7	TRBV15	CATSGPRTGEYEQYF	TGTGCCACCAGCGGACCCCGAACAGGGGAATACGAGCAGTACTTC
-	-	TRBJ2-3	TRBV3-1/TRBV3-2	CASSQVPSSRPQYF	TGTGCCAGCAGCCAAGTCCCATCTAGCAGGCCGCAGTATTTT
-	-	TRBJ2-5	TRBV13	CASSFISETQYF	TGTGCCAGCAGCTTCATCAGTGAGACCCAGTACTTC
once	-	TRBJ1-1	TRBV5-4	CASSLGWRDTEAFF	TGTGCCAGCAGCTTGGGGTGGAGGGACACTGAAGCTTTCTTT
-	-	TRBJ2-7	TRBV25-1	CASSEGAGPPEQYF	TGTGCCAGCAGTGAGGGGGCAGGCCCCCCTGAGCAGTACTTC
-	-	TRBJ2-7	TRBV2	CASSYSGSSFEQYF	TGTGCCAGCAGTTATTCCGGGAGTTCGTTTGAGCAGTACTTC
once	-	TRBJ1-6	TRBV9	CASSANFNSPLHF	TGTGCCAGCAGCGCTAACTTCAATTCACCCCTCCACTTT
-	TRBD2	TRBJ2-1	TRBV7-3	CASSLNPSGSSYNEQFF	TGTGCCAGCAGCTTAAATCCTAGCGGCAGCTCCTACAATGAGCAGTTCTTC
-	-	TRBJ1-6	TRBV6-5	CASSPTGYNSPLHF	TGTGCCAGCAGTCCTACAGGGTATAATTCACCCCTCCACTTT
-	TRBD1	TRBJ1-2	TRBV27	CASSPRTGMGYTF	TGTGCCAGCAGTCCGCGGACAGGGATGGGCTACACCTTC
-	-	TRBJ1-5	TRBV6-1	CASSEGGRQPQHF	TGTGCCAGCAGTGAAGGCGGGAGGCAGCCCCAGCATTTT
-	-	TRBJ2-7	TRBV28	CASIPAGVGEQYF	TGTGCCAGCATCCCCGCCGGGGTTGGCGAGCAGTACTTC
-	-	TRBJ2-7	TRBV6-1	CASSERAGQDSYEQYF	TGTGCCAGCAGTGAACGAGCGGGACAGGATTCCTACGAGCAGTACTTC
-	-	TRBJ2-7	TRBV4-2	CASSQELDLSYEQYF	TGTGCCAGCAGCCAAGAACTAGACCTGTCCTACGAGCAGTACTTC
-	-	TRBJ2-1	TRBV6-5	CASTMYNEQFF	TGTGCCAGCACTATGTACAATGAGCAGTTCTTC
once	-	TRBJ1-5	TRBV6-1	CASSPGARNQPQHF	TGTGCCAGCAGCCCAGGGGCTCGCAATCAGCCCCAGCATTTT
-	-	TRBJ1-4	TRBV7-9	CASSTPGIGEKLFF	TGTGCCAGCAGCACCCCCGGGATAGGCGAAAAACTGTTTTTT
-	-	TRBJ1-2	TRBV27	CASSAQGPNYGYTF	TGTGCCAGCAGTGCACAGGGCCCTAACTATGGCTACACCTTC
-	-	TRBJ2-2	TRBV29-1	CSYRTARTGELFF	TGCAGCTACCGGACAGCGAGGACCGGGGAGCTGTTTTTT
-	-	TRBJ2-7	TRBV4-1	CASSQGRNYEQYF	TGCGCCAGCAGCCAAGGCAGGAACTACGAGCAGTACTTC
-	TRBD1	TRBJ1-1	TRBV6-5	CASSYTRDRGYTEAFF	TGTGCCAGCAGTTACACGAGGGACAGGGGATACACTGAAGCTTTCTTT
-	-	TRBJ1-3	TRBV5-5	CASSTHRAGYSGNTIYF	TGTGCCAGCAGCACCCACAGGGCAGGCTACTCTGGAAACACCATATATTTT
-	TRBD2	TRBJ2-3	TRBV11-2	CASSARAGGWTDTQYF	TGTGCCAGCAGCGCCCGAGCGGGGGGTTGGACAGATACGCAGTATTTT
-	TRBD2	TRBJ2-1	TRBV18	CASSPQGGGAVGEQFF	TGTGCCAGCTCACCACAGGGCGGGGGGGCTGTCGGTGAGCAGTTCTTC
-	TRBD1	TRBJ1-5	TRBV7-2	CASSLRPTGGIQPQHF	TGTGCCAGCAGCTTGAGGCCGACAGGGGGGATTCAGCCCCAGCATTTT
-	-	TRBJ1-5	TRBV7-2	CASSLALTADSPQHF	TGTGCCAGCAGCTTAGCTTTAACAGCCGATTCGCCCCAGCATTTT
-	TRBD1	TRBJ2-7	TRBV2	CASTEGTGDYEQYF	TGTGCCAGCACCGAAGGGACAGGGGACTACGAGCAGTACTTC
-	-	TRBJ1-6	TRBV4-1	CASSQGTVPPPLHF	TGCGCCAGCAGCCAAGGGACAGTCCCCCCACCCCTCCACTTT
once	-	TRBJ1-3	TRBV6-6	CASSSQSSGNTIYF	TGTGCCAGCAGTTCACAGAGCTCTGGAAACACCATATATTTT
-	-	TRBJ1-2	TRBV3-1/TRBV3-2	CASSQPRGDRLDYGYTF	TGTGCCAGCAGCCAGCCGCGGGGGGACCGGCTAGACTATGGCTACACCTTC
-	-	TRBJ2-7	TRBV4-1	CASSQEAGSYEQYF	TGCGCCAGCAGCCAAGAGGCAGGCTCCTACGAGCAGTACTTC
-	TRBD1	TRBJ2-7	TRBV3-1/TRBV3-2	CASGGTGLSRSSYEQYF	TGTGCCAGCGGCGGGACAGGACTTTCTAGGAGCTCCTACGAGCAGTACTTC
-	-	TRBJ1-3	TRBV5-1	CASSPQGAGNTIYF	TGCGCCAGCAGCCCACAGGGAGCCGGAAACACCATATATTTT
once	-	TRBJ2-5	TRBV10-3	CATQQNRAETQYF	TGTGCCACCCAACAGAACAGGGCTGAGACCCAGTACTTC
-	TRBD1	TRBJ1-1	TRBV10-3	CAINNPDREGTEAFF	TGTGCCATCAATAATCCGGACAGGGAGGGCACTGAAGCTTTCTTT
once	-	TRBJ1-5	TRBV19	CASSIAGYNQPQHF	TGTGCCAGTAGTATTGCAGGATACAATCAGCCCCAGCATTTT
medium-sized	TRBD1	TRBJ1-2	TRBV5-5	CASSGTGVDYGYTF	TGTGCCAGCAGCGGGACAGGGGTCGACTATGGCTACACCTTC
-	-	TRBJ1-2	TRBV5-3	CARSSPGGNYGYTF	TGTGCCAGAAGCTCCCCGGGGGGGAACTATGGCTACACCTTC
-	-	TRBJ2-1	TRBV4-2	CASSAQNNEQFF	TGTGCCAGCAGCGCACAGAACAATGAGCAGTTCTTC
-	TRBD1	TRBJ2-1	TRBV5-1	CASSSDPGTDYNEQFF	TGCGCCAGCAGCTCGGACCCCGGGACAGACTACAATGAGCAGTTCTTC
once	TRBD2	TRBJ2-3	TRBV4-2	CASSQRPLAGGRTDTQYF	TGTGCCAGCAGCCAGCGCCCACTGGCGGGGGGGCGCACAGATACGCAGTATTTT
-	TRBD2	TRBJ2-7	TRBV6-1	CASSEVSRGRSYEQYF	TGTGCCAGCAGTGAAGTGTCCCGCGGGAGAAGCTACGAGCAGTACTTC
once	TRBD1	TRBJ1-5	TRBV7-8	CASSFGSGTGGYQPQHF	TGTGCCAGCAGCTTTGGCTCCGGGACAGGGGGCTATCAGCCCCAGCATTTT
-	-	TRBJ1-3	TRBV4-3	CASRPTGDPGNTIYF	TGCGCCAGCAGGCCTACAGGAGACCCTGGAAACACCATATATTTT
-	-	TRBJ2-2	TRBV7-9	CASSLEEWGRQPGELFF	TGTGCCAGCAGCTTAGAGGAGTGGGGGCGGCAGCCCGGGGAGCTGTTTTTT